This entry lists 31 T cell receptor beta chains sequenced from one sample in a study of patients and donors after allogeneic stem cell transplantation. TCRdb re-derived calls from the RT-PCR reads in MiXCR, one entry per CDR3 protein. This sample carries approximately 99,000 distinct CDR3 sequences, over 30% of them seen once, and the ten largest clones take around 25%. Sequenced input: blood, either unsorted or a sorted T cell fraction (not recorded which). The receptors derive from a human donor who was either an allogeneic HSCT recipient or a stem cell or donor lymphocyte infusion donor (not recorded which). It is not recorded whose cells these are; they may come from a transplant donor.

The V gene is TRBV20-1, the J gene TRBJ1-5; no reliable D call. V lost 0 bases and J lost 8, with 14 bases in between. The CDR3 spans 14 residues. The germline V gene has CDR1 DFQATT and CDR2 SNEGSKA (reference sequence). CDR3: CSARDHTGGEPQHF. The DNA of the CDR3 is TGCAGTGCTAGAGATCATACGGGAGGTGAGCCCCAGCATTTT.

CDR3 region: CASSLDGAAFF. DNA of the CDR3: TGTGCCAGCAGCTTGGACGGCGCTGCTTTCTTT. This chain links TRBV5-6 with TRBJ1-1; D unresolved. V gave up 0 bases and J gave up 11 bases, with 8 bases separating them. There are 11 residues in the CDR3. In germline, CDR1 is SGHDT, CDR2 YYEEEE.

The chain couples TRBV7-9 to TRBJ1-1; 11 bases map to TRBD1. J lost 3 bases, V lost 5 bases, and 8 bases had no gene match. Germline CDR1 reads SEHNR; CDR2 reads FQNEAQ (reference sequence). CDR3 length: 16 residues. The CDR3 protein is CASSLGQGAFYTEAFF. The CDR3 DNA sequence: TGTGCCAGCAGCCTCGGACAGGGGGCCTTTTACACTGAAGCTTTCTTT.

In its sample, this clonotype was seen a few times. The chain employs TRBV30 and TRBJ2-5; no clear D. In germline, CDR1 is GTSNPN, CDR2 SVGIG (reference sequence). This CDR3 is built from 11 residues. V lost 5 bases and J lost 4, with 8 bases in between. In DNA form, the CDR3 reads TGTGCCTGGGGCTTGGGAGAGACCCAGTACTTC. Translation gives CAWGLGETQYF.

CDR3 amino acids: CSVLDWPYNEQFF. Written as DNA, the CDR3 is TGCAGCGTTCTGGACTGGCCCTACAATGAGCAGTTCTTC. The chain combines TRBV29-1 with TRBJ2-1, with D possibly being TRBD2 (5 bases). The V end lost 5 bases, the J end lost 2 bases, and 10 bases lay between the germline ends. Germline-derived CDR1 and CDR2 are SQVTM and ANQGSEA. This CDR3 is 13 amino acids long.

The V call is TRBV20-1, the J call TRBJ2-1; TRBD2 aligns across 12 bases. The CDR3 length is 13 residues. The trim removed 6 bases at V and 9 bases at J, leaving 6 bases unmatched. Per germline, CDR1 DFQATT and CDR2 SNEGSKA (reference sequence). The chain's CDR3 is CSAPGLAGREQFF. The CDR3 coding sequence is TGCAGTGCCCCAGGACTAGCGGGACGTGAGCAGTTCTTC.

The chain links TRBV20-1 to TRBJ2-2; no clear D. Germline assignment: CDR1 DFQATT and CDR2 SNEGSKA (reference sequence). CDR3 length: 13 residues. Trimming removed 1 base from V and 7 bases from J, with 10 bases in between. The DNA for the CDR3 is TGCAGTGCTAGAGGCGAACAAGGCGGGGAGCTGTTTTTT. Amino acid sequence: CSARGEQGGELFF.

The chain uses TRBV11-2 and TRBJ1-2; the D is unclear. Trimming removed 1 base from V and 5 bases from J, with 11 bases in between. Germline assignment: CDR1 SGHAT and CDR2 FQNNGV. This CDR3 comprises 14 residues. The CDR3 coding sequence is TGTGCCAGCAGCTTAGGTGCAGGCTTGTATGGCTACACCTTC. Translated: CASSLGAGLYGYTF.

This clonotype was picked up a small number of times. The chain recombines TRBV7-9 with TRBJ1-1; no reliable D call. Germline V CDR1 and CDR2: SEHNR, FQNEAQ (reference sequence). The CDR3 has 13 residues. V lost 4 bases to trimming and J lost 9 bases, with 15 bases between them. This CDR3 reads CASSSSPGQKAFF. Here the CDR3 DNA reads TGTGCCAGCAGCTCCTCCCCCGGGCAGAAAGCTTTCTTT.

This clonotype has only one observation. This sequence joins TRBV5-1 and TRBJ2-7, with 11 positions matching TRBD2. Germline V CDR1 and CDR2: SGHRS, YFSETQ. Trimming at V came to 3 bases and at J to 0 bases, leaving 2 bases not matched to a gene. The CDR3 is 15 residues long. The CDR3 nucleotides are TGCGCCAGCAGCTGGGGACTAGCGGACTCCTACGAGCAGTACTTC. Its protein is CASSWGLADSYEQYF. Supplemented by reference TRBV5-1 and TRBJ2-7, the full variable domain reads KAGVTQTPRYLIKTRGQQVTLSCSPISGHRSVSWYQQTPGQGLQFLFEYFSETQRNKGNFPGRFSGRQFSNSRSEMNVSTLELGDSALYLCASSWGLADSYEQYFGPGTRLTVT.

This rearrangement joins TRBV10-3 to TRBJ2-5; 7 bases map to TRBD2. The CDR3 is made up of 15 amino acids. Germline-derived CDR1 and CDR2 are ENHRY and SYGVKD. J lost 2 bases, V lost 5 bases, and 8 bases had no gene match. DNA of the CDR3: TGTGCCATCAGTAGTTTCGGACTAGAACAAGAGACCCAGTACTTC. Its protein product is CAISSFGLEQETQYF.

V and J are TRBV28 and TRBJ2-1, with 15 bases identical to TRBD2. This CDR3 has 15 residues. The germline V gene has CDR1 MDHEN and CDR2 SYDVKM. Trimming took 8 bases from V and 8 from J; bases not matched to a gene: 7. Written as DNA, the CDR3 is TGTGCCAGCTGTGGACTAGCGGGAGGGCCGCATGAGCAGTTCTTC. This gives the protein CASCGLAGGPHEQFF.

This clonotype was seen a single time. This chain joins TRBV4-2 and TRBJ2-1; 8 positions match TRBD2. The CDR3 consists of 19 residues. Germline CDR1 and CDR2: LGHNA and YNFKEQ. Trimming cost V 6 bases and J 4 bases; bases outside gene matches: 20. DNA of the CDR3: TGTGCCAGCAGGCTTGGGGGAGTTAGCGGGGCCGAGAGGTACAATGAGCAGTTCTTC. It encodes CASRLGGVSGAERYNEQFF.

The rearrangement uses TRBV2 and TRBJ2-5, with D perhaps TRBD2 (7 bases). V lost 5 bases to trimming and J lost 5 bases, with 18 bases between them. Germline values: CDR1 SNHLY, CDR2 FYNNEI. CDR3 size: 15 residues. CDR3 sequence: CASSSRGACHETQYF. For the CDR3, the DNA is TGTGCCAGCAGTTCCCGGGGGGCTTGCCATGAGACCCAGTACTTC.

The J gene is TRBJ1-5, the V gene TRBV6-5; D might be TRBD1 (5 bases). V was shortened by 0 bases and J by 6 bases, with 18 bases between the two germline ends. The CDR3 contains 17 residues. Germline V CDR1 and CDR2: MNHEY, SVGAGI. CDR3 in DNA: TGTGCCAGCAGTTACTCTCCCTTGACAGACGGGGCTCAGCCCCAGCATTTT. Its protein product is CASSYSPLTDGAQPQHF.

V is TRBV4-2 and J is TRBJ2-7; tentatively, D is TRBD2 (6 bases). Germline CDR1 reads LGHNA; CDR2 reads YNFKEQ. V gave up 2 bases and J gave up 2 bases, with 10 bases separating them. The CDR3 is 14 residues long. CDR3 sequence: CASSQPGVTYEQYF. CDR3 DNA sequence: TGTGCCAGCAGCCAACCGGGAGTTACCTACGAGCAGTACTTC.

This clonotype was counted ten times or more. The V call is TRBV18, the J call TRBJ2-2, with TRBD2 as a possible D gene (6 bases). Trimming removed 2 bases from V and 4 bases from J, with 11 bases in between. CDR1 and CDR2 from the germline V gene are KGHSH and LQKENI. The CDR3 is made up of 15 amino acids. The CDR3 spells CASSPRKGGTGELFF. The CDR3, as DNA: TGTGCCAGCTCACCAAGAAAGGGAGGCACCGGGGAGCTGTTTTTT.

The J gene is TRBJ2-1, the V gene TRBV6-6; 12 bases are a match to TRBD2. There are 17 residues in the CDR3. CDR1 and CDR2 (germline): MNHNY, SVGAGI (reference sequence). Trimming took 4 bases from V and 0 from J; bases not matched to a gene: 4. The CDR3 region is CASSSGTSGRSYNEQFF. As DNA, the CDR3 is TGTGCCAGCAGTTCCGGGACTAGCGGGCGCTCCTACAATGAGCAGTTCTTC.

The rearrangement joins TRBV7-9 to TRBJ2-1, with 8 bases lining up with TRBD2. Germline trimming cut 0 bases from V and 5 bases from J; bases unmatched to any gene: 6. Germline CDR1 is SEHNR and CDR2 is FQNEAQ (reference sequence). The length of the CDR3 is 16 residues. The CDR3 coding sequence is TGTGCCAGCAGCTTAGCTAGCGGGGAACCACACAATGAGCAGTTCTTC. This codes for CASSLASGEPHNEQFF.

There are a few counts of this clonotype. The V call is TRBV4-3, the J call TRBJ1-5, with a possible D match to TRBD1 (5 bases). The length of the CDR3 is 15 residues. V was pared by 0 bases and J by 7 bases, with 13 bases between. Germline V CDR1 and CDR2: LGHNA, YSLEER. This CDR3 reads CASSQEWDFGQPQHF. In nucleotides, the CDR3 is TGCGCCAGCAGCCAAGAATGGGACTTTGGACAGCCCCAGCATTTT.

J is TRBJ2-5 and V is TRBV12-3 or TRBV12-4; the D is unclear. V was trimmed by 3 bases and J by 5 bases, leaving 10 bases between them. CDR3 length: 13 residues. The CDR3 is CASSFPGLETQYF. The CDR3, as DNA: TGTGCCAGCAGTTTCCCTGGCCTTGAGACCCAGTACTTC.

This clonotype turned up a few times. The chain joins TRBV10-3 to TRBJ1-5; D uncertain. This CDR3 has 14 residues. CDR1 and CDR2 from the germline V gene are ENHRY and SYGVKD. V was clipped by 3 bases and J by 1 base, with 7 bases between them. For the CDR3, the DNA is TGTGCCATCAGTGAATTAGCCAGCAATCAGCCCCAGCATTTT. The encoded protein is CAISELASNQPQHF.

This clonotype appeared a few times. The chain combines TRBV5-1 with TRBJ2-3, with TRBD2 identical over 13 bases. Looked up from germline, CDR1 is SGHRS and CDR2 is YFSETQ. V trimming: 3 bases; J trimming: 7 bases; junction bases outside the gene matches: 8. The CDR3 length is 16 residues. CDR3 DNA: TGCGCCAGCAGCTCCCCGACTAGCGGGAGGACCCATACGCAGTATTTT. Its translation is CASSSPTSGRTHTQYF.

This clonotype appeared a few times. The chain uses TRBV25-1 and TRBJ2-3; TRBD2 is a possible D gene (5 bases). CDR1 MGHDK and CDR2 SYGVNS come from the germline V gene. The CDR3 is 15 residues long. V lost 4 bases and J 1 base, leaving 12 bases between the germline ends. The CDR3 reads CASSVPSGRTDTQYF. The CDR3 bases are TGTGCCAGCAGTGTTCCCAGCGGTCGCACAGATACGCAGTATTTT.

This clonotype has a handful of counts. The chain couples TRBV6-5 to TRBJ2-3; D unresolved. Germline CDR1 is MNHEY and CDR2 is SVGAGI. The V gene lost 0 bases and the J gene lost 0 bases, with 7 bases spanning the gap. The CDR3 contains 15 residues. CDR3 nucleotides: TGTGCCAGCAGTTACTCAGTACAGAGCACAGATACGCAGTATTTT. Amino acid sequence: CASSYSVQSTDTQYF.

The chain joins TRBV11-3 to TRBJ1-2; no definite D call. CDR3 length: 15 residues. Between the trimmed V and J ends, which lost 4 bases and 4 bases, there was a span of 16 bases. Germline loops: CDR1 SGHNT, CDR2 YENEEA. The CDR3 bases are TGTGCCAGCAGCTCGGAGGGCTCACTCACCTATGGCTACACCTTC. Its protein is CASSSEGSLTYGYTF. The full variable domain, completed using reference TRBV11-3 and TRBJ1-2, is EAGVVQSPRYKIIEKKQPVAFWCNPISGHNTLYWYLQNLGQGPELLIRYENEEAVDDSQLPKDRFSAERLKGVDSTLKIQPAELGDSAVYLCASSSEGSLTYGYTFGSGTRLTVV.

The chain uses TRBV5-1 and TRBJ1-4; weak D call: TRBD1 (5 bases). The V end was cut by 6 bases, the J end by 4 bases, with 13 bases between. The CDR3 has 14 amino acids. Germline V CDR1 and CDR2: SGHRS, YFSETQ. The CDR3 coding sequence is TGCGCCAGCACACGGGACGGAAATAATGAAAAACTGTTTTTT. It encodes CASTRDGNNEKLFF.

This chain joins TRBV4-3 and TRBJ2-1; 8 bases map to TRBD2. With V trimmed by 2 bases and J by 6 bases, 12 bases remained unmatched. In germline, CDR1 is LGHNA, CDR2 YSLEER. The CDR3 has 17 residues. The CDR3 region is CASSQNRAGVIRNEQFF. The CDR3 nucleotides are TGCGCCAGCAGCCAAAACCGAGCGGGAGTTATACGCAATGAGCAGTTCTTC.

The V and J genes are TRBV15 and TRBJ1-5; 7 bases align to TRBD1. J was trimmed by 5 bases and V by 6 bases; bases with no gene match: 4. This CDR3 region has 13 residues. In germline, CDR1 is LNHNV, CDR2 YYDKDF (reference sequence). CDR3 protein: CATSKTGHQPQHF. Written as DNA, the CDR3 is TGTGCCACCAGTAAGACAGGGCATCAGCCCCAGCATTTT. Combining the CDR3 with reference TRBV15 and TRBJ1-5 gives the whole variable domain DAMVIQNPRYQVTQFGKPVTLSCSQTLNHNVMYWYQQKSSQAPKLLFHYYDKDFNNEADTPDNFQSRRPNTSFCFLDIRSPGLGDTAMYLCATSKTGHQPQHFGDGTRLSIL.

The table lists this clonotype with a few counts. This chain uses TRBV27 with TRBJ1-3; D is perhaps TRBD1 (5 bases). Trimming cost V 4 bases and J 8 bases, with 12 bases left between them. The CDR3 contains 13 residues. CDR1 and CDR2 from the germline V gene are MNHEY and SMNVEV (reference sequence). The CDR3 loop is CASSSTLGDTIYF. The CDR3 bases are TGTGCCAGCAGTTCCACTTTAGGGGACACCATATATTTT.

In its sample, this clonotype was seen a few times. The gene calls are TRBV5-6 and TRBJ1-5; D not resolved. V dropped 1 base and J dropped 2 bases, with 10 bases sitting between them. CDR1 and CDR2 from the germline V gene are SGHDT and YYEEEE. CDR3 length equals 15 residues. The CDR3 here is CASSLTIEGNQPQHF. The CDR3 DNA reads TGTGCCAGCAGCTTGACCATAGAGGGCAATCAGCCCCAGCATTTT.